What follows are 8 T cell receptor beta chains derived from one specimen sequenced in a study of T cells after yellow fever vaccination. In TCRdb, the 5' RACE reads were re-called with MiXCR into one record per CDR3 protein. The sample comprises around 180,000 distinct CDR3 sequences, approximately 6.2% of which are singletons, and 2.5% to 3.5% rests with the top ten. Sequenced material: CD4+ T cells sorted from PBMCs, taken on the day of the first yellow fever vaccination. These receptors all come from a man between 18 and 35 years old who received the YFV17D yellow fever vaccine.

The V call is TRBV5-1, the J call TRBJ1-1; TRBD1 matches 7 bases. Germline V gives CDR1 SGHRS, CDR2 YFSETQ. The CDR3 contains 14 residues. Trimming at V came to 4 bases and at J to 5 bases, leaving 8 bases not matched to a gene. CDR3 nucleotides: TGCGCCAGCAGCGAGGGACAGCCTAAGACTGAAGCTTTCTTT. Its protein product is CASSEGQPKTEAFF.

This clonotype was counted at least ten times. This chain joins TRBV30 and TRBJ2-5; D gene unclear. This CDR3 spans 14 amino acids. The germline V gene encodes CDR1 GTSNPN and CDR2 SVGIG (reference sequence). V dropped 1 base and J dropped 4 bases, with 13 bases sitting between them. In DNA form, the CDR3 reads TGTGCCTGGAGTGAAGGAAACCAGGCAGAGACCCAGTACTTC. Translated: CAWSEGNQAETQYF.

This clonotype was recorded at least ten times. The chain recombines TRBV7-9 with TRBJ2-1; D remains unclear. This CDR3 is 14 amino acids long. Germline V gene data show CDR1 as SEHNR and CDR2 as FQNEAQ (reference sequence). V was trimmed by 5 bases and J by 6 bases, leaving 14 bases between them. CDR3 loop: CASSPTLGGNEQFF. CDR3 in DNA: TGTGCCAGCAGCCCCACCCTGGGCGGCAATGAGCAGTTCTTC. Supplemented by reference TRBV7-9 and TRBJ2-1, the full variable domain reads DTGVSQNPRHKITKRGQNVTFRCDPISEHNRLYWYRQTLGQGPEFLTYFQNEAQLEKSRLLSDRFSAERPKGSFSTLEIQRTEQGDSAMYLCASSPTLGGNEQFFGPGTRLTVL.

This clonotype was found many times. This chain links TRBV6-5 with TRBJ2-3; 9 bases map to TRBD1. Per germline, CDR1 MNHEY and CDR2 SVGAGI. J gave up 5 bases and V 4 bases, and 7 bases lay outside the gene matches. The CDR3 is made up of 15 amino acids. CDR3 residues: CASSSQGAKVDTQYF. The CDR3 DNA follows: TGTGCCAGCAGTTCACAGGGGGCGAAAGTAGATACGCAGTATTTT.

J is TRBJ1-2 and V is TRBV5-1; D not certain. The V and J ends lost 5 bases and 5 bases respectively, with 13 bases between them. This CDR3 has 13 residues. Germline V lookup: CDR1 SGHRS, CDR2 YFSETQ. As DNA, the CDR3 is TGCGCCAGCAGACTAAACAGCGAGTATGGCTACACCTTC. Amino acids: CASRLNSEYGYTF.

J is TRBJ2-7 and V is TRBV7-2, with D perhaps given as TRBD1 or TRBD2 (6 bases each). The CDR3 consists of 14 residues. Germline V lookup: CDR1 SGHTA, CDR2 FQGNSA. V was cut by 5 bases and J by 2 bases, with 13 bases left in between. CDR3 sequence: CASSRNREAYEQYF. CDR3 bases: TGTGCCAGCAGCCGTAACAGGGAGGCCTACGAGCAGTACTTC.

Many counts were recorded for this clonotype. This rearrangement joins TRBV11-3 to TRBJ2-1, with D perhaps given as TRBD1 or TRBD2 (5 bases each). The CDR3 totals 14 residues. The germline gives CDR1 SGHNT, CDR2 YENEEA. Trimming shortened V by 5 bases and J by 5 bases, and 13 bases separated the two germline ends. The CDR3 loop reads CASSRGRGDNEQFF. The DNA for the CDR3 is TGTGCCAGCAGCCGGGGACGGGGTGACAATGAGCAGTTCTTC.

The chain joins TRBV27 to TRBJ2-5; possible D gene TRBD1, 6 bases. Trimming stripped 3 bases from V and 4 bases from J, with 9 bases between. The CDR3 totals 13 residues. The germline CDR1 and CDR2 sequences are MNHEY and SMNVEV (reference sequence). CDR3 DNA: TGTGCCAGCAGTTTCGACAGGATAGAGACCCAGTACTTC. Translation gives CASSFDRIETQYF.